A selection of T cell receptor beta chains follows, all from one sample in a study of blood T cell repertoires in COVID-19. TCRdb keeps only in-frame clones here, not all; method: immunoSEQ multiplex PCR. The sample consists of 200,000 to 250,000 clones, 82% of them appearing once. What was sequenced was peripheral blood. The receptors derive from an older woman with COVID-19, enrolled during active disease. The CDR3 runs from the conserved cysteine through the conserved F or W. The D gene is left open where the match is weak. Where a row states a size, it is once, few, many or the class of an expanded clone; other rows omit it.

d_call	v_call	clone_size	j_call	cdr3_aa	cdr3_nt
NA	TRBV28	NA	TRBJ1-4	CASRKQVNEKLFF	TGTGCCAGCAGGAAACAGGTTAATGAAAAACTGTTTTTT
TRBD1	TRBV10-3	NA	TRBJ1-2	CAISERQGVNYGYTF	TGTGCCATCAGTGAACGACAGGGGGTAAACTATGGCTACACCTTC
TRBD1	TRBV9	NA	TRBJ1-2	CASSVARQGAYGYTF	TGTGCCAGCAGCGTAGCTAGACAGGGGGCCTATGGCTACACCTTC
TRBD1	TRBV2	NA	TRBJ1-1	CASSPQGGTEAFF	TGTGCCAGCAGTCCTCAGGGGGGCACTGAAGCTTTCTTT
TRBD2	TRBV18	once	TRBJ2-1	CASSGLAGQIEQFF	TGTGCCAGCTCAGGACTAGCGGGGCAGATTGAGCAGTTCTTC
NA	TRBV5-4	NA	TRBJ2-5	CASSLAGVETQYF	TGTGCCAGCAGCTTGGCGGGAGTGGAGACCCAGTACTTC
NA	TRBV2	NA	TRBJ2-5	CASSGGLQETQYF	TGTGCCAGCAGTGGTGGCTTACAAGAGACCCAGTACTTC
TRBD2	TRBV15	once	TRBJ2-2	CATSLPSWTSGTGELFF	TGTGCCACCAGCCTTCCGTCCTGGACTAGCGGCACCGGGGAGCTGTTTTTT
TRBD1	TRBV28	NA	TRBJ1-1	CASGGQGTTEAFF	TGTGCCAGCGGCGGACAGGGGACAACTGAAGCTTTCTTT
NA	TRBV21-1	NA	TRBJ2-7	CASSTQREFVDEQYF	TGTGCCAGCAGCACCCAGCGGGAGTTTGTCGACGAGCAGTACTTC
TRBD2	TRBV18	NA	TRBJ2-3	CASSSASGGGTDTQYF	TGTGCCAGCTCCTCCGCTAGCGGAGGGGGCACAGATACGCAGTATTTT
NA	TRBV3-1/TRBV3-2	NA	TRBJ1-4	CASSQYGGNEKLFF	TGTGCCAGCAGCCAATACGGAGGTAATGAAAAACTGTTTTTT
TRBD1	TRBV28	NA	TRBJ1-4	CASSLDRARVSEKLFF	TGTGCCAGCAGCTTAGACAGGGCTCGGGTTAGTGAAAAACTGTTTTTT
TRBD2	TRBV3-1/TRBV3-2	NA	TRBJ2-7	CASSQDIGPGLAYSYEQYF	TGTGCCAGCAGCCAAGATATTGGTCCGGGACTAGCTTACTCCTACGAGCAGTACTTC
TRBD1	TRBV28	NA	TRBJ1-4	CASSLLTGGTRKLFF	TGTGCCAGCAGTCTCTTAACAGGGGGTACGAGAAAACTGTTTTTT
NA	TRBV28	NA	TRBJ1-2	CASSPGRENYGYTF	TGTGCCAGCAGCCCCGGGAGGGAGAACTATGGCTACACCTTC
TRBD1	TRBV12-3/TRBV12-4	few	TRBJ1-5	CASSQGAYQPQHF	TGTGCCAGCTCCCAGGGGGCTTATCAGCCCCAGCATTTT
NA	TRBV6-5	NA	TRBJ2-7	CASELTYEQYF	TGTGCCAGTGAACTAACCTACGAGCAGTACTTC
NA	TRBV5-1	NA	TRBJ2-7	CASSLGEGAYEQYF	TGCGCCAGCAGCTTGGGGGAGGGGGCCTACGAGCAGTACTTC
TRBD1	TRBV24-1	NA	TRBJ1-5	CATRDRGDQPQHF	TGTGCCACCCGGGACAGGGGGGATCAGCCCCAGCATTTT
NA	TRBV7-9	NA	TRBJ2-7	CASSLAGGPSYEQYF	TGTGCCAGCAGCTTAGCGGGAGGCCCCTCCTACGAGCAGTACTTC
NA	TRBV5-4	once	TRBJ1-6	CASSLDRVRNSPLHF	TGTGCCAGCAGCTTGGACAGGGTCAGAAATTCACCCCTCCACTTT
NA	TRBV11-3	NA	TRBJ2-3	CASSLQITDTQYF	TGTGCCAGCAGCTTACAGATCACAGATACGCAGTATTTT
TRBD2	TRBV5-1	NA	TRBJ2-7	CASSSGTRSAEYEQYF	TGCGCCAGCAGCTCTGGGACTAGAAGCGCTGAGTACGAGCAGTACTTC
TRBD1	TRBV27	NA	TRBJ2-1	CASRLGGAYNEQFF	TGTGCCAGCCGTTTAGGGGGCGCGTACAATGAGCAGTTCTTC
TRBD1	TRBV7-9	NA	TRBJ1-3	CASSEDRAIKGNTIYF	TGTGCCAGCAGCGAGGACAGGGCGATTAAGGGAAACACCATATATTTT
TRBD2	TRBV30	few	TRBJ2-1	CAWSELADYNEQFF	TGTGCCTGGAGTGAACTAGCGGACTACAATGAGCAGTTCTTC
NA	TRBV6-5	once	TRBJ2-7	CASSYRGSSYEQYF	TGTGCCAGCAGTTACAGGGGCAGCTCCTACGAGCAGTACTTC
TRBD1	TRBV19	NA	TRBJ1-1	CASSITTGIRHTEAFF	TGTGCCAGTAGTATCACGACAGGGATAAGGCACACTGAAGCTTTCTTT
NA	TRBV18	few	TRBJ1-3	CASSPWDSSGNTIYF	TGTGCCAGCTCACCCTGGGACTCCTCTGGAAACACCATATATTTT
NA	TRBV28	NA	TRBJ2-2	CASSLAGARAGELFF	TGTGCCAGCAGTTTAGCGGGGGCGCGGGCCGGGGAGCTGTTTTTT
TRBD1	TRBV5-4	NA	TRBJ2-7	CASSLAGTGPRISPSAEYF	TGTGCCAGCAGCTTGGCCGGGACAGGGCCACGAATCTCCCCATCCGCGGAGTACTTC
TRBD1	TRBV7-2	NA	TRBJ1-2	CASSVPQGAYTF	TGTGCCAGCAGCGTTCCTCAGGGGGCTTACACCTTC
NA	TRBV6-2/TRBV6-3	few	TRBJ1-6	CASSYVPWRDSPLHF	TGTGCCAGCAGTTACGTGCCTTGGAGGGATTCACCCCTCCACTTT
NA	TRBV6-5	NA	TRBJ1-5	CATSTGPNQPQHF	TGTGCCACCTCGACAGGTCCCAATCAGCCCCAGCATTTT
TRBD1	TRBV2	NA	TRBJ2-4	CASRDRAAKNIQYF	TGTGCCAGCAGGGACAGGGCAGCCAAAAACATTCAGTACTTC
NA	TRBV7-2	NA	TRBJ2-3	CASSPSGVFTDTQYF	TGTGCCAGCAGCCCGTCGGGAGTGTTTACAGATACGCAGTATTTT
NA	TRBV28	NA	TRBJ1-1	CASSPGSGNTEAFF	TGTGCCAGCAGTCCAGGGTCCGGGAACACTGAAGCTTTCTTT